Listed here is a single T cell receptor (beta chain). These data originate in a study of blood T cells in healthy people across ages. Germline CDR1 is SQVTM and CDR2 is ANQGSEA. This CDR3 has 13 residues. V lost 1 base and J 1 base, leaving 7 bases between the germline ends. Using a J-beta primer mix together with a sample-barcoded 5' primer, a second PCR was run for roughly 7 to 12 cycles. Each of the samples gave a minimum of 2.5 million paired-end reads that contained CDR3. TCRdb used MiXCR to reprocess the 5' RACE reads, holding one entry per CDR3 protein. Among roughly 730,000 distinct CDR3 sequences, 56% were seen once, and the ten largest hold 25% to 30%.

V and J are TRBV29-1 and TRBJ1-1, with D maybe TRBD1 (5 bases). The receptor was derived from a man aged 35-49 years in good health. The sample comprised blood. CDR3 in amino acids: CSVEGGENTEAFF. The CDR3 nucleotides read TGCAGCGTTGAAGGAGGGGAGAACACTGAAGCTTTCTTT.